Sequencing of this TCR beta chain was carried out in a study of T-cell memory formation after mild COVID-19. General observations from the study: Day 37-peaking second-wave clones had unconfirmed SARS-CoV-2 specificity. Some responding clones appeared in pre-infection memory, suggesting cross-reactive memory joined.

The CDR3 consists of 15 residues. CDR1 and CDR2 from the germline V gene are MGHRA and YSYEKL. V was clipped by 3 bases and J by 0 bases; unmatched bases: 4. TCRdb independently ran MiXCR on the 5' RACE reads; one entry per CDR3 protein. The repertoire has 120,000 or so distinct CDR3 sequences, more than 15% of them found once; the top ten carry about 15%. This clonotype was seen at least ten times. Its specificity is not known. Sequencing was performed on PBMCs or a T cell subset sorted from them (not recorded which). The gene calls are TRBV4-1 and TRBJ1-1; 7 nucleotides align to TRBD1. This TCR was recovered from an adult woman who had mild COVID-19 (a few samples of this study predate the infection). Cell type and time point are not known. The CDR3 here is CASSHGGQMNTEAFF. CDR3 in DNA: TGCGCCAGCAGCCATGGGGGACAGATGAACACTGAAGCTTTCTTT.